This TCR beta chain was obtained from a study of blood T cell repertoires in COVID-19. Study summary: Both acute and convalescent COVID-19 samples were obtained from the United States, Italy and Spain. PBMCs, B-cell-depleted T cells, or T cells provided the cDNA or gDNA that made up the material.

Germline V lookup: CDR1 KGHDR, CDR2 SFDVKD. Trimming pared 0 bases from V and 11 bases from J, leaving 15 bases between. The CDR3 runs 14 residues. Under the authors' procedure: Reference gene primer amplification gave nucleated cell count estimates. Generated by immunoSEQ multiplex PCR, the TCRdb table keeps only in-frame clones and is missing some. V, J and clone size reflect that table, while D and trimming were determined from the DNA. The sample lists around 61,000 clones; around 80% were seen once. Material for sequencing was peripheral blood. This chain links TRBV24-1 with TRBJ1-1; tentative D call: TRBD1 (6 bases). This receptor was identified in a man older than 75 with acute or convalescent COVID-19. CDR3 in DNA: TGTGCCACCAGTGATTTGCAAAGGGGTCAGGGGGCTTTCTTT. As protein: CATSDLQRGQGAFF.